This passage covers 25 T cell receptor beta chains from one sample sequenced in a study of T cells in localized non-small cell lung cancer. The table came from immunoSEQ multiplex PCR; TCRdb's copy has only in-frame clones and leaves some out. In the table there are about 52,000 clones, approximately 86% of which are singletons. The sample was PBMCs, taken before any cancer treatment. Receptors originate from a female donor with stage II lung adenocarcinoma.

The rearrangement links TRBV6-6 to TRBJ1-3, with unresolved D. V gave up 1 base and J gave up 1 base, with 8 bases separating them. The CDR3 loop spans 15 amino acids. The germline CDR1 and CDR2 sequences are MNHNY and SVGAGI (reference sequence). CDR3 coding DNA: TGTGCCAGCAGTTACTTGGCGGGGTCTGGAAACACCATATATTTT. Protein: CASSYLAGSGNTIYF.

The V gene is TRBV10-2, the J gene TRBJ1-5; D remains unclear. Trimming took 3 bases from V and 3 from J, leaving 6 bases between them. CDR3 length: 13 residues. Germline V gives CDR1 WSHSY, CDR2 SAAADI. DNA of the CDR3: TGCGCCAGCAGTGATAGCCTCAATCAGCCCCAGCATTTT. Residues: CASSDSLNQPQHF.

This clone is judged medium-sized. V gene TRBV7-2 combines with J gene TRBJ1-6; D is unresolved. The CDR3 sequence is 15 residues long. From germline, CDR1 is SGHTA and CDR2 FQGNSA. The germline V and J ends were trimmed by 1 base and 9 bases, with 13 bases remaining between them. CDR3: CASSLGSERSSPLHF. The CDR3 nucleotides read TGTGCCAGCAGCTTAGGTTCCGAGAGGAGTTCACCCCTCCACTTT.

The rearrangement uses TRBV27 and TRBJ2-3, with 8 bases that match TRBD2. The CDR3 sequence is 15 residues long. The trim removed 3 bases at V and 6 bases at J, leaving 8 bases unmatched. Germline V gives CDR1 MNHEY, CDR2 SMNVEV (reference sequence). CDR3 sequence: CASSLFGGGSDTQYF. The CDR3 DNA reads TGTGCCAGCAGTTTGTTTGGCGGGGGGTCTGATACGCAGTATTTT.

The rearrangement uses TRBV6-6 and TRBJ2-7; 7 nucleotides line up with TRBD1. V shed 6 bases and J 1 base; nucleotides not matched to a gene: 9. CDR3 length: 15 amino acids. CDR1 MNHNY and CDR2 SVGAGI come from the germline V gene (reference sequence). The CDR3 region has the DNA TGTGCCAGCAGGGGAGACAGGGTCCGATCCTACGAGCAGTACTTC. Residues: CASRGDRVRSYEQYF.

J is TRBJ1-2 and V is TRBV7-6, with TRBD1 identical over 7 bases. Germline V gene data show CDR1 as SGHVS and CDR2 as FNYEAQ. This CDR3 is 16 amino acids long. The V and J ends lost 5 bases and 5 bases, in that order; junction bases with no gene match: 14. The CDR3 DNA reads as TGTGCCAGCAGCCCCCGTTCCAGGGGCAGGGGGTATGGCTACACCTTC. Its protein is CASSPRSRGRGYGYTF. The entire variable domain, with the rest obtained from reference TRBV7-6 and TRBJ1-2, is as follows: GAGVSQSPRYKVTKRGQDVALRCDPISGHVSLYWYRQALGQGPEFLTYFNYEAQQDKSGLPNDRFSAERPEGSISTLTIQRTEQRDSAMYRCASSPRSRGRGYGYTFGSGTRLTVV.

V and J are TRBV27 and TRBJ1-2; the D is unclear. Deletions cut 2 bases from V and 3 bases from J, with 13 bases between. This CDR3 has 15 residues. Germline V gene sequence: CDR1 MNHEY, CDR2 SMNVEV (reference sequence). The CDR3: CASSLRPGLHYGYTF. CDR3 DNA: TGTGCCAGCAGTTTACGCCCAGGTCTTCACTATGGCTACACCTTC.

The chain joins TRBV27 to TRBJ1-2, with D possibly matching TRBD1 (5 bases). Trimming took 5 bases from V and 8 from J, leaving 18 bases between them. The CDR3 consists of 14 residues. Germline assignment: CDR1 MNHEY and CDR2 SMNVEV (reference sequence). This CDR3 is CASSLNTGLRGYTF. The CDR3 DNA follows: TGTGCCAGCAGTCTAAACACAGGTCTAAGAGGCTACACCTTC.

V usage is TRBV5-1 and J usage is TRBJ2-7; 7 bases line up with TRBD1. J lost 4 bases, V lost 3 bases, and 4 bases had no gene match. The CDR3 is made up of 13 amino acids. In germline, CDR1 is SGHRS, CDR2 YFSETQ. The CDR3 reads CASSYQGEYEQYF. The CDR3 region has the DNA TGCGCCAGCAGCTACCAGGGGGAATACGAGCAGTACTTC.

This sequence joins TRBV5-1 and TRBJ1-4; tentative D call: TRBD1 (5 bases). The germline V gene has CDR1 SGHRS and CDR2 YFSETQ. The CDR3 contains 14 residues. V lost 4 bases and J 4 bases, leaving 11 bases between the germline ends. This chain's CDR3 is CASSQQGVNEKLFF. The DNA for the CDR3 is TGCGCCAGCAGCCAGCAGGGAGTTAATGAAAAACTGTTTTTT.

The V call is TRBV27, the J call TRBJ1-6, with no clear D. There are 14 residues in the CDR3. V was pared by 5 bases and J by 5 bases, with 10 bases between. Germline V gene data show CDR1 as MNHEY and CDR2 as SMNVEV (reference sequence). As DNA, the CDR3 is TGTGCCAGCAGTCCCCTTTCCCATAATTCACCCCTCCACTTT. It translates to CASSPLSHNSPLHF.

In this sample, this clone turned up once. This chain joins TRBV10-3 and TRBJ2-7; D may match TRBD1 or TRBD2 (5 bases each). The CDR3 sequence is 14 residues long. From germline, CDR1 is ENHRY and CDR2 SYGVKD. Trimming shortened V by 0 bases and J by 2 bases, and 8 bases separated the two germline ends. For the CDR3, the DNA is TGTGCCATCAGTGAGTCGGGACGTACCTACGAGCAGTACTTC. Its translation is CAISESGRTYEQYF.

This clone was picked up one time. The chain joins TRBV6-1 to TRBJ1-5; TRBD1 is a possible D gene (6 bases). CDR1 and CDR2 from the germline V gene are MNHNS and SASEGT. This CDR3 is built from 15 residues. The V end was cut by 8 bases, the J end by 3 bases, with 17 bases between. The CDR3 sequence: CASSGGGWDNQPQHF. The CDR3 DNA is TGTGCCAGCTCGGGGGGCGGATGGGACAATCAGCCCCAGCATTTT.

The gene calls are TRBV5-1 and TRBJ2-5; the match to TRBD2 covers 10 bases. V was clipped by 2 bases and J by 5 bases; unmatched bases: 12. This CDR3 region has 17 residues. Germline V gene lookup returns CDR1 SGHRS and CDR2 YFSETQ. CDR3 protein: CASSFQRGGLSPETQYF. CDR3 nucleotides: TGCGCCAGCAGCTTCCAGCGGGGGGGCTTGTCACCGGAGACCCAGTACTTC.

The chain combines TRBV5-5 with TRBJ1-2; TRBD1 matches at 7 bases. The CDR3 spans 15 residues. Unmatched junction bases numbered 14, after V lost 5 bases and J lost 7 bases. Looked up from germline, CDR1 is SGHKS and CDR2 is YYEKEE (reference sequence). DNA for the CDR3: TGTGCCAGCAGGCCTTACCTAGGACAGGCAGGTGGCTACACCTTC. Amino acids: CASRPYLGQAGGYTF.

The chain has TRBV19 and TRBJ1-4, with 7 bases fitting TRBD1. The germline CDR1 and CDR2 sequences are LNHDA and SQIVND (reference sequence). Trimming cost V 3 bases and J 16 bases; bases outside gene matches: 14. This CDR3 comprises 14 residues. The CDR3 DNA follows: TGTGCCAGTAGTATTGGTGACAGGGATTCTGGTCAGTTTTTT. Amino acid sequence: CASSIGDRDSGQFF.

The chain is built from TRBV7-2 and TRBJ1-5, with a possible D match to TRBD1 (6 bases). Germline V gene sequence: CDR1 SGHTA, CDR2 FQGNSA. The V gene lost 1 base and the J gene lost 3 bases, with 10 bases spanning the gap. The CDR3 length is 15 residues. This chain's CDR3 is CASSLGQGNNQPQHF. DNA of the CDR3: TGTGCCAGCAGCTTAGGCCAGGGGAACAATCAGCCCCAGCATTTT.

The rearrangement joins TRBV10-2 to TRBJ2-5, with D tentatively TRBD1 (6 bases). With 3 bases removed from V and 5 bases from J, the gap between germline ends came to 19 bases. The CDR3 spans 16 residues. CDR1 is WSHSY, CDR2 SAAADI, per germline. Here the CDR3 DNA reads TGCGCCAGCAGTGATCCTAGTGAGACCCAGGGGGAGACCCAGTACTTC. Protein sequence: CASSDPSETQGETQYF.

V usage is TRBV9 and J usage is TRBJ2-1, with 7 bases fitting TRBD1. With 3 bases clipped from V and 4 bases from J, the junction kept 7 bases outside the gene matches. Germline V gene data show CDR1 as SGDLS and CDR2 as YYNGEE. The CDR3 runs 15 residues. CDR3 sequence: CASSATDRFYNEQFF. The CDR3 coding sequence is TGTGCCAGCAGCGCCACGGACAGGTTTTACAATGAGCAGTTCTTC. Using reference TRBV9 and TRBJ2-1 for the parts outside the CDR3, the full variable domain is DSGVTQTPKHLITATGQRVTLRCSPRSGDLSVYWYQQSLDQGLQFLIQYYNGEERAKGNILERFSAQQFPDLHSELNLSSLELGDSALYFCASSATDRFYNEQFFGPGTRLTVL.

This clone was observed a single time. The chain employs TRBV30 and TRBJ2-2; TRBD2 aligns across 10 bases. V lost 0 bases, J lost 5 bases, and 6 bases stayed unmatched. The CDR3 is 16 amino acids. CDR1 and CDR2 from the germline V gene are GTSNPN and SVGIG (reference sequence). The DNA of the CDR3 is TGTGCCTGGAGTGTACCAGCGGGGGGGCAAACCGGGGAGCTGTTTTTT. Translated: CAWSVPAGGQTGELFF.

The chain carries TRBV6-6 and TRBJ2-7; TRBD1 agrees at 8 bases. The CDR3 is 15 amino acids. Germline loops: CDR1 MNHNY, CDR2 SVGAGI (reference sequence). V lost 1 base to trimming and J lost 7 bases; unmatched junction nucleotides: 9. CDR3 loop: CASSYLQGAAGEQYF. The CDR3, as DNA: TGTGCCAGCAGTTACTTGCAGGGGGCAGCTGGGGAGCAGTACTTC.

V is TRBV5-4 and J is TRBJ2-7, with a possible D match to TRBD2 (6 bases). Germline-derived CDR1 and CDR2 are SGHNT and YYREEE (reference sequence). Trimming left V 0 bases short and J 1 base short, with 8 bases between. This CDR3 has 14 amino acids. CDR3 in amino acids: CASSLEGLSYEQYF. CDR3 nucleotides: TGTGCCAGCAGCTTGGAGGGACTGTCCTACGAGCAGTACTTC.

This rearrangement joins TRBV5-1 to TRBJ2-5; TRBD1 is a possible D gene (6 bases). The V gene's germline CDR1 is SGHRS and CDR2 YFSETQ. CDR3 length: 17 amino acids. Trimming removed 0 bases at V and 0 bases at J, with 15 bases between. The CDR3 DNA sequence: TGCGCCAGCAGCTTGGGGCTGTCTCAGGGGTACCAAGAGACCCAGTACTTC. It translates to CASSLGLSQGYQETQYF.

This clone was found once. The chain joins TRBV7-9 to TRBJ1-4; TRBD1 is a possible D gene (5 bases). Germline V gene data show CDR1 as SEHNR and CDR2 as FQNEAQ (reference sequence). The CDR3 is made up of 16 amino acids. The ends were cut back, 5 bases at V and 0 bases at J, with 13 bases in the middle. CDR3 protein: CASSPTRGTTNEKLFF. For the CDR3, the DNA is TGTGCCAGCAGCCCGACTCGGGGGACAACTAATGAAAAACTGTTTTTT.

The genes are TRBV6-6 and TRBJ2-4, with D possibly TRBD1 on 6 matching bases. The germline gives CDR1 MNHNY, CDR2 SVGAGI (reference sequence). The CDR3 has 11 amino acids. Trimming cost V 9 bases and J 9 bases, with 12 bases left between them. The CDR3 sequence: CASLRDTIQYF. CDR3 in DNA: TGTGCCAGTCTCAGGGACACCATTCAGTACTTC.